The T cell receptor beta chain under discussion was sequenced for a study of T cell responses to AZD1222 COVID-19 vaccine. Method: immunoSEQ multiplex PCR; TCRdb's copy keeps in-frame clones and lacks some. The sample includes 100,000 to 150,000 clones, over 80% of them seen just once. Trimming at V came to 1 base and at J to 4 bases, leaving 10 bases not matched to a gene. This CDR3 is 17 amino acids long. Germline V gene data show CDR1 as LGHDT and CDR2 as YNNKEL (reference sequence). As for this clone: The target antigen is unknown.

Study-wide findings and caveats: Donors skewed white British and female; clonal diversity was possibly underestimated. Sampling captured repertoires only after the peak T cell response. Among AZD1222 vaccinees, only five or six were seropositive at baseline.

Source: peripheral blood, taken on day 0 of AZD1222 vaccination. This chain joins TRBV3-1 (or the pseudogene TRBV3-2) and TRBJ1-2; 9 bases align to TRBD1. The sequence was collected from an adult in good health. The CDR3 reads CASSQVMTGGMSYGYTF. The DNA of the CDR3 is TGTGCCAGCAGCCAAGTGATGACAGGGGGGATGAGCTATGGCTACACCTTC.